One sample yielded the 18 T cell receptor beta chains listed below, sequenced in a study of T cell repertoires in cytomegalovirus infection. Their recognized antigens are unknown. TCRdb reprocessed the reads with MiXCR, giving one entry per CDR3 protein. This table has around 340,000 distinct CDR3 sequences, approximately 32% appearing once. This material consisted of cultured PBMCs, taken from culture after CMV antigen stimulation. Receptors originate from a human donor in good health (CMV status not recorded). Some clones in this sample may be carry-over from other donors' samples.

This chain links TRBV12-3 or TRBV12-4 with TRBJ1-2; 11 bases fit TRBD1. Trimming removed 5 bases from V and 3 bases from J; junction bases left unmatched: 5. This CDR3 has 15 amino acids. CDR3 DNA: TGTGCCAGCAGTCCTGGGACAGGGGGGGACTATGGCTACACCTTC. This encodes CASSPGTGGDYGYTF.

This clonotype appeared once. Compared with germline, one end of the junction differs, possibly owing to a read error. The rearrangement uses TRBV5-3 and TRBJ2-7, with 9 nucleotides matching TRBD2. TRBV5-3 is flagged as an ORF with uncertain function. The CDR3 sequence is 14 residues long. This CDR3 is CASSFPSGVYEQYF. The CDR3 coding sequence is TGTGCCAGCAGCTTCCCTAGCGGGGTCTACGAGCAGTACTTC.

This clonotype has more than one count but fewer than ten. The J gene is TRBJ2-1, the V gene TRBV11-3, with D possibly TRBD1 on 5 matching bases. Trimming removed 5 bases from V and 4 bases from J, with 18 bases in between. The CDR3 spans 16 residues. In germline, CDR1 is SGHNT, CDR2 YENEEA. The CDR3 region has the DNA TGTGCCAGCAGCCCGGGCGACAGTTCTAAATACAATGAGCAGTTCTTC. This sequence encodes CASSPGDSSKYNEQFF. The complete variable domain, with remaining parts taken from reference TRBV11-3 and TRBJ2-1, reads EAGVVQSPRYKIIEKKQPVAFWCNPISGHNTLYWYLQNLGQGPELLIRYENEEAVDDSQLPKDRFSAERLKGVDSTLKIQPAELGDSAVYLCASSPGDSSKYNEQFFGPGTRLTVL.

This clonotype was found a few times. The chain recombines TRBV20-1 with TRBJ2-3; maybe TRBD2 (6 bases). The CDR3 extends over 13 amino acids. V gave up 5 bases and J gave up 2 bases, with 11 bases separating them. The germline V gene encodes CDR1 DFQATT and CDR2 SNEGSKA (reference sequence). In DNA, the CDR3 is TGCAGTGCTTGGGAGGACCTCACAGATACGCAGTATTTT. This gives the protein CSAWEDLTDTQYF.

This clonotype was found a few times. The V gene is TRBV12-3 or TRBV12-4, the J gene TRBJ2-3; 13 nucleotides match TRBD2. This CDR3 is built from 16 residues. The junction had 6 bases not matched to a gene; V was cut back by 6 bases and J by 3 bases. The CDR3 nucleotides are TGTGCCAGCAGCGGACTAGCGGGGGCGGGTACAGATACGCAGTATTTT. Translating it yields CASSGLAGAGTDTQYF.

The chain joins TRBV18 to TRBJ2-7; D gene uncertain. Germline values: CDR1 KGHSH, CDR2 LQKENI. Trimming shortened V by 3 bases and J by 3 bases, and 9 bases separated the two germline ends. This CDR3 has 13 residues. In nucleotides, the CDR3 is TGTGCCAGCTCACCGGGGATACACTACGAGCAGTACTTC. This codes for CASSPGIHYEQYF.

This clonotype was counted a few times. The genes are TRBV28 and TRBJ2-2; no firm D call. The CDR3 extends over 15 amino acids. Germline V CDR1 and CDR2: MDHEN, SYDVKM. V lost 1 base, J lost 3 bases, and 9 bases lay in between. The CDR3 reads CASSLLSRDTGELFF. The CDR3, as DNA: TGTGCCAGCAGTTTATTGTCCCGCGACACCGGGGAGCTGTTTTTT.

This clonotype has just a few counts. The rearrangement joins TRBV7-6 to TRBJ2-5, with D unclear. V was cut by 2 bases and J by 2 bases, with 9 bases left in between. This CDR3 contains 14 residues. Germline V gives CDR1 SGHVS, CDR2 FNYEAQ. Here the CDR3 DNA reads TGTGCCAGCAGCTTATACGGTTTGCAAGAGACCCAGTACTTC. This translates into CASSLYGLQETQYF.

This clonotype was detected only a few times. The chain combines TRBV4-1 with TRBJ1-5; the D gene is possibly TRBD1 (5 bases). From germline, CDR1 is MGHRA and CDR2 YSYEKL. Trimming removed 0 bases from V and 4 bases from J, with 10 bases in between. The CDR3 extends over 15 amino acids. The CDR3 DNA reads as TGCGCCAGCAGCCAAGATCATGGGGGAAATCAGCCCCAGCATTTT. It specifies CASSQDHGGNQPQHF.

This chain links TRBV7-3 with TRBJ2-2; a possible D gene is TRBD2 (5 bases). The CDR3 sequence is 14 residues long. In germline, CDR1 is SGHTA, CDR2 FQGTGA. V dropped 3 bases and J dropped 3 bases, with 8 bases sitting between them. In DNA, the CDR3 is TGTGCCAGCAGCTTCGGGGTGGACACCGGGGAGCTGTTTTTT. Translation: CASSFGVDTGELFF.

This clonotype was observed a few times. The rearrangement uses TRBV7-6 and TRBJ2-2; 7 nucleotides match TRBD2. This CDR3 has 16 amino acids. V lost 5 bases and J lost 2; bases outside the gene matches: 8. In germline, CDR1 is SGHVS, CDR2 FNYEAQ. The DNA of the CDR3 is TGTGCCAGCAGCCCCGAGAGCGGGGCTAACACCGGGGAGCTGTTTTTT. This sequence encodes CASSPESGANTGELFF. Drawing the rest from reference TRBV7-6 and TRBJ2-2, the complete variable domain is GAGVSQSPRYKVTKRGQDVALRCDPISGHVSLYWYRQALGQGPEFLTYFNYEAQQDKSGLPNDRFSAERPEGSISTLTIQRTEQRDSAMYRCASSPESGANTGELFFGEGSRLTVL.

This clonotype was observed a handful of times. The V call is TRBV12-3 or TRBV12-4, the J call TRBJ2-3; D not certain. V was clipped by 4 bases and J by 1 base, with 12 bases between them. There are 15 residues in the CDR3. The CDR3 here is CASSSRVVRTDTQYF. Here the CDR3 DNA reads TGTGCCAGCAGTTCCCGGGTTGTTCGCACAGATACGCAGTATTTT.

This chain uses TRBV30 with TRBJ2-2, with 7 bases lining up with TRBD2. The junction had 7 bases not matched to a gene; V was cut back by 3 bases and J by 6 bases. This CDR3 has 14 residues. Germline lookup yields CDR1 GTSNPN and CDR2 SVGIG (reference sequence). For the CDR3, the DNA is TGTGCCTGGAGCCTTGGACTAGTGGCCGGGGAGCTGTTTTTT. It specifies CAWSLGLVAGELFF.

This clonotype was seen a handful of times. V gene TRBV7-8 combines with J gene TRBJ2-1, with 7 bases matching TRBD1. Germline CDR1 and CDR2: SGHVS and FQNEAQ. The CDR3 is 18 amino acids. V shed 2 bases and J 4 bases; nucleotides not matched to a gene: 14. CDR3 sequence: CASSLRTGSNIFYNEQFF. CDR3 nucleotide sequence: TGTGCCAGCAGCTTACGGACAGGTTCAAACATCTTTTACAATGAGCAGTTCTTC.

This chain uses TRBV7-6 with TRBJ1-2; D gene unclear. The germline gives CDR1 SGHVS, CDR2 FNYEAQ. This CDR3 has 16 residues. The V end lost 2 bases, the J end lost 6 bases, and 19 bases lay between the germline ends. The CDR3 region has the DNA TGTGCCAGCAGCTTAATTTACGATTTACTGGTGGATGGCTACACCTTC. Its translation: CASSLIYDLLVDGYTF.

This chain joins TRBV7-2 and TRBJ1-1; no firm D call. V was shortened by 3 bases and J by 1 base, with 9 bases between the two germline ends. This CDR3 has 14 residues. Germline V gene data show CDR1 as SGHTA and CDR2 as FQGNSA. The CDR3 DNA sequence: TGTGCCAGCAGCTTTTGGGGAGAGAACACTGAAGCTTTCTTT. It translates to CASSFWGENTEAFF.

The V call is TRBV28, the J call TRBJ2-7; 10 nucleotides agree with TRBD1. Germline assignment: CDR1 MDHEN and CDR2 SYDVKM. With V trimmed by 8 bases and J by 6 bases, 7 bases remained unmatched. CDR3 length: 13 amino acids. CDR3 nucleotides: TGTGCCAGCCGTTGGGGACAGGGGTTCGAGCAGTACTTC. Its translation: CASRWGQGFEQYF.

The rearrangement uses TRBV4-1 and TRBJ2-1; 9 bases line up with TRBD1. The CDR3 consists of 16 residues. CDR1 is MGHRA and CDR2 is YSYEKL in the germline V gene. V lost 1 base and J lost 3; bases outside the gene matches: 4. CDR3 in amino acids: CASSQAPGQGYNEQFF. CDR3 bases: TGCGCCAGCAGCCAAGCCCCGGGACAGGGCTACAATGAGCAGTTCTTC.